This T cell receptor (beta chain) was documented in a study of shared clonotypes between healthy human individuals. Using immunoSEQ multiplex PCR, the repertoire was profiled, and TCRdb retains in-frame clones only, with some absent. The table shows 470,000 or so clones, with 81% occurring only once. This clone has just one count. Trimming stripped 6 bases from V and 6 bases from J, with 21 bases between. CDR1 LNHDA and CDR2 SQIVND come from the germline V gene (reference sequence). This CDR3 comprises 16 residues. The J gene is TRBJ2-1, the V gene TRBV19, with D possibly being TRBD2 (5 bases). This TCR was sampled from a woman in her thirties or forties in good health. Some clones in this sample may be carry-over from other donors' samples. The sequencing input was PBMCs. The CDR3 sequence: CASSMSGSLRGNEQFF. DNA of the CDR3: TGTGCCAGTAGCATGAGTGGGAGCCTACGGGGCAATGAGCAGTTCTTC.